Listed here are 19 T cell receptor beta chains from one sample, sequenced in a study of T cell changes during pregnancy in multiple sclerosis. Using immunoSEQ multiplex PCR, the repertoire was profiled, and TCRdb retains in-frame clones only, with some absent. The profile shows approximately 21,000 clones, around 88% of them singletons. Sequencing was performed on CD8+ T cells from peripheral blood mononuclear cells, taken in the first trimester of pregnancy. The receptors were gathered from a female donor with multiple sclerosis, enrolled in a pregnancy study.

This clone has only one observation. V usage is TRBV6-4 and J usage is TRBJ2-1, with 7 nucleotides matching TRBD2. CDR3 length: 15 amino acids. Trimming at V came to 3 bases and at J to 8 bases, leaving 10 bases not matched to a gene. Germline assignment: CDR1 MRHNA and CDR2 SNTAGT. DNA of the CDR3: TGTGCCAGCAGTGAAAGGGCTGGGACTACGCATGAGCAGTTCTTC. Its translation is CASSERAGTTHEQFF.

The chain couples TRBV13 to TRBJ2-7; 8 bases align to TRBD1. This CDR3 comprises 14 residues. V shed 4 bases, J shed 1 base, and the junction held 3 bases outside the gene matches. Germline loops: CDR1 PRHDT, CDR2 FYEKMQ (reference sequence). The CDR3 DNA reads TGTGCCAGCAGCTCCCGACAGGGGTCCTACGAGCAGTACTTC. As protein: CASSSRQGSYEQYF.

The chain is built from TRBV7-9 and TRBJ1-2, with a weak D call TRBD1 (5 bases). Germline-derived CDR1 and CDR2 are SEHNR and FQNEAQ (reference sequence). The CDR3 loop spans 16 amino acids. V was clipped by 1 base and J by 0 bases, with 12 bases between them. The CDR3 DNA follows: TGTGCCAGCAGCTTAGGGGGCGGGGGAGCTAACTATGGCTACACCTTC. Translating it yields CASSLGGGGANYGYTF. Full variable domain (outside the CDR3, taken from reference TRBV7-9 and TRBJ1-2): DTGVSQNPRHKITKRGQNVTFRCDPISEHNRLYWYRQTLGQGPEFLTYFQNEAQLEKSRLLSDRFSAERPKGSFSTLEIQRTEQGDSAMYLCASSLGGGGANYGYTFGSGTRLTVV.

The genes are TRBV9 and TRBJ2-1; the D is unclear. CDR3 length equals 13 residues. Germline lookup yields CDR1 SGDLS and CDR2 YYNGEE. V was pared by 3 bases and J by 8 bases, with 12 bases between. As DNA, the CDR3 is TGTGCCAGCAGCGGAGTGATATCCCATGAGCAGTTCTTC. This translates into CASSGVISHEQFF.

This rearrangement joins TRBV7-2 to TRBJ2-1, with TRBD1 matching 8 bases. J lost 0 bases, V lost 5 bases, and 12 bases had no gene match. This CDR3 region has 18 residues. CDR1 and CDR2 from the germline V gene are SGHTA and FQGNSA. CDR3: CASSPRDRPYNSYNEQFF. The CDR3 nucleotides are TGTGCCAGCAGCCCCCGGGACAGGCCTTACAACTCCTACAATGAGCAGTTCTTC.

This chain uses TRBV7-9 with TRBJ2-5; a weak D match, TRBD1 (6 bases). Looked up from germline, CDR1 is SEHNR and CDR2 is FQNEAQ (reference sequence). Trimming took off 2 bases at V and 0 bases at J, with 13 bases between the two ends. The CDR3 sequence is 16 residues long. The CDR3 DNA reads TGTGCCAGCAGCTTACCGGGACACTCGTACCAAGAGACCCAGTACTTC. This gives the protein CASSLPGHSYQETQYF.

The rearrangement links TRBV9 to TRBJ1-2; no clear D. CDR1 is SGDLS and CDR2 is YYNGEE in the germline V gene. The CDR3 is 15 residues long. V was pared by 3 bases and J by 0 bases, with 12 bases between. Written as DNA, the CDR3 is TGTGCCAGCAGCGCCGCGGGATTAGCTAACTATGGCTACACCTTC. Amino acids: CASSAAGLANYGYTF.

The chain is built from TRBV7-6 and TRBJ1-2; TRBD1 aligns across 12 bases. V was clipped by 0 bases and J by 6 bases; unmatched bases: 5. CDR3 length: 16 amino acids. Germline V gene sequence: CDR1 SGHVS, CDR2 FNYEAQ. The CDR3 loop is CASSLAGTGGIDGYTF. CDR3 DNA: TGTGCCAGCAGCTTAGCCGGGACAGGGGGCATCGATGGCTACACCTTC.

CDR3 nucleotide sequence: TGCGCCAGCAGCCGCCTAGGCCTAGGCGCTGAAGCTTTCTTT. It specifies CASSRLGLGAEAFF. The chain carries TRBV4-3 and TRBJ1-1; D is unresolved. The CDR3 runs 14 residues. Trimming removed 4 bases from V and 6 bases from J, with 15 bases in between. CDR1 and CDR2 from the germline V gene are LGHNA and YSLEER.

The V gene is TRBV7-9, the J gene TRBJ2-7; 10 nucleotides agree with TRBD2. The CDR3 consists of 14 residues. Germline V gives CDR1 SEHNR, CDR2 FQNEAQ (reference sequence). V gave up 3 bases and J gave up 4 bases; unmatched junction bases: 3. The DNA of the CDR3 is TGTGCCAGCAGCTTGGGGACTAGCGTGTACGAGCAGTACTTC. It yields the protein CASSLGTSVYEQYF.

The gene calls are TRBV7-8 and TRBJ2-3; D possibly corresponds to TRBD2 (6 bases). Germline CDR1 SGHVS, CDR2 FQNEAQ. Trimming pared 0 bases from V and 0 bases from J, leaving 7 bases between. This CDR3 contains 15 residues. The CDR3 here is CASSLAGGSTDTQYF. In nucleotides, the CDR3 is TGTGCCAGCAGCTTAGCGGGAGGTAGCACAGATACGCAGTATTTT.

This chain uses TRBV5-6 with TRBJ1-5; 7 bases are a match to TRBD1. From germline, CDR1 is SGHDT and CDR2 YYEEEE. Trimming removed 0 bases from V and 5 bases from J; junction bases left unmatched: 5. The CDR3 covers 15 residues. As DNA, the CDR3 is TGTGCCAGCAGCTTGGGGGGACAGTACTATCAGCCCCAGCATTTT. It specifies CASSLGGQYYQPQHF.

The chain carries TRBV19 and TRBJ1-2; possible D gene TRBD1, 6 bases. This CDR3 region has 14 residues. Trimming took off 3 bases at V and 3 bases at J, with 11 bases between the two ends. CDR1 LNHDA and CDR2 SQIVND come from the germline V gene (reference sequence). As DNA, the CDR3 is TGTGCCAGTAGTATCGTGGCAGGGGACTATGGCTACACCTTC. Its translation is CASSIVAGDYGYTF. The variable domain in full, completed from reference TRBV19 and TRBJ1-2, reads DGGITQSPKYLFRKEGQNVTLSCEQNLNHDAMYWYRQDPGQGLRLIYYSQIVNDFQKGDIAEGYSVSREKKESFPLTVTSAQKNPTAFYLCASSIVAGDYGYTFGSGTRLTVV.

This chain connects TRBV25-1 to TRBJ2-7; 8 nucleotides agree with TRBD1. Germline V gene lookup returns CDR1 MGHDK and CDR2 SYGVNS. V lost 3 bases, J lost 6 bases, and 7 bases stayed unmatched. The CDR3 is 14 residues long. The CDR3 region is CASSEDREISEQYF. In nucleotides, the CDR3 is TGTGCCAGCAGTGAGGACAGGGAGATTTCCGAGCAGTACTTC.

CDR3 in amino acids: CAWSGIAGVVTQYF. The CDR3 nucleotides read TGTGCCTGGAGTGGAATAGCGGGAGTTGTGACCCAGTACTTC. The chain combines TRBV30 with TRBJ2-5; 9 bases are shared with TRBD2. Germline trimming cut 1 base from V and 7 bases from J; bases unmatched to any gene: 7. Germline loops: CDR1 GTSNPN, CDR2 SVGIG (reference sequence). This CDR3 is 14 amino acids long.

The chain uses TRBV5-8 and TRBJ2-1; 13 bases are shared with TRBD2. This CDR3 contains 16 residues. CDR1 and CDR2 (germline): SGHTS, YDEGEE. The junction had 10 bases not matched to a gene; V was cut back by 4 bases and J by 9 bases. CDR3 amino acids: CASSLYWTSGRSEQFF. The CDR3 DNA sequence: TGTGCCAGCAGCCTTTACTGGACTAGCGGGAGAAGTGAGCAGTTCTTC.

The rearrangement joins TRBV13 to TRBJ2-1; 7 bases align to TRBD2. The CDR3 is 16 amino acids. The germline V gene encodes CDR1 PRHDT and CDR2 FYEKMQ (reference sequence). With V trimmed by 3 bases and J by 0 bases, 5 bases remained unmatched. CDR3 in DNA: TGTGCCAGCAGCTTCCTAGCGGCAAGCTCCTACAATGAGCAGTTCTTC. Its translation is CASSFLAASSYNEQFF.

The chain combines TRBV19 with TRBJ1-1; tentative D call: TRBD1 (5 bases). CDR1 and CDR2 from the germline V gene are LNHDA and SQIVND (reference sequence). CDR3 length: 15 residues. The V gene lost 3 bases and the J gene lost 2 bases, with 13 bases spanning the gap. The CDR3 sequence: CASSISGGTNTEAFF. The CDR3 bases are TGTGCCAGTAGTATTTCGGGGGGAACTAACACTGAAGCTTTCTTT.

The CDR3 DNA sequence: TGTGCCAGCAGTGACTCCTGGACTAGCGATGTAGATACGCAGTATTTT. Amino acids: CASSDSWTSDVDTQYF. The chain employs TRBV6-4 and TRBJ2-3, with TRBD2 matching 9 bases. Germline V gives CDR1 MRHNA, CDR2 SNTAGT. V gave up 0 bases and J gave up 5 bases; unmatched junction bases: 6. The CDR3 is made up of 16 amino acids.